The TCR beta chain under discussion was sequenced for a study of T cell repertoires in cytomegalovirus infection. About the study: Signatures in public TCR beta sequences pointed to both CMV infection and matching HLA type. Notes on the study in general: The study identified carriers of CMV plus the relevant HLA from cumulative public TCR beta family frequency. Ex vivo, HLA-C-restricted CMV-specific TCR beta clonotypes prevailed over the rest of the response.

Trimming took 0 bases from V and 7 from J; bases not matched to a gene: 3. Per the germline V gene, CDR1 is SGHVS and CDR2 is FNYEAQ. The CDR3 is 14 amino acids. TCRdb itself ran the reads through MiXCR, one entry per CDR3 protein. The sample consists of 300,000 to 450,000 distinct CDR3 sequences, 15% to 20% of them appearing once. On this clonotype: The antigen is not known.

This receptor was identified in a human donor in good health (CMV status not recorded). Some clones in this sample may be carry-over from other donors' samples. The chain carries TRBV7-6 and TRBJ1-5; 7 bases fit TRBD1. Sequenced sample: PBMCs. The CDR3, as DNA: TGTGCCAGCAGCTTAGCAACAGGGGTGCAGCCCCAGCATTTT. As protein: CASSLATGVQPQHF.